Listed below are T cell receptor beta chains from one sample, sequenced in a study of T cell changes during pregnancy in multiple sclerosis. The method was immunoSEQ multiplex PCR; TCRdb's version includes in-frame clones alone and lacks a portion of them. The table lists around 30,000 clones, 80% to 90% of them singletons. Material: CD8+ T cells from peripheral blood mononuclear cells, obtained in the second trimester of pregnancy. These receptors came from a female donor with multiple sclerosis, enrolled in a pregnancy study. Both conserved end residues are part of each CDR3. D genes are given only for firm matches. Clone size is given for some rows only: seen once, a few or many times, or a class if the clone is expanded.

NA	TRBV5-1	NA	14	TRBJ1-2	CASSLEPLNYGYTF	TGCGCCAGCAGCTTGGAGCCTCTAAACTATGGCTACACCTTC
NA	TRBV27	NA	13	TRBJ2-1	CASSFSRLNEQFF	TGTGCCAGCAGTTTTTCCAGATTAAATGAGCAGTTCTTC
NA	TRBV4-1	NA	13	TRBJ1-4	CASSQDGEPQLFF	TGCGCCAGCAGCCAAGACGGGGAGCCTCAACTGTTTTTT
NA	TRBV7-3	NA	12	TRBJ1-1	CASSLGQGMVFF	TGTGCCAGCAGCTTAGGTCAGGGAATGGTTTTCTTT
NA	TRBV7-8	NA	14	TRBJ1-2	CASSLDLTGYGYTF	TGTGCCAGCAGCTTAGATCTCACAGGCTATGGCTACACCTTC
NA	TRBV29-1	NA	13	TRBJ1-1	CSVEDREGTEAFF	TGCAGCGTTGAAGACAGGGAGGGCACTGAAGCTTTCTTT
NA	TRBV7-9	NA	15	TRBJ2-7	CASTPAGRGSSEQYF	TGTGCCAGCACCCCCGCCGGCCGGGGGTCCTCCGAGCAGTACTTC
NA	TRBV30	TRBD2	21	TRBJ2-1	CAWSVEGIGTSGVDLGNEQFF	TGTGCCTGGAGTGTAGAAGGCATTGGCACTAGCGGGGTGGATTTGGGCAATGAGCAGTTCTTC
NA	TRBV7-8	TRBD2	19	TRBJ2-3	CASSLTMTASGGWGDTQYF	TGTGCCAGCAGCCTTACTATGACCGCTAGCGGGGGTTGGGGAGATACGCAGTATTTT
NA	TRBV6-1	TRBD1	15	TRBJ2-3	CASSEADRATDTQYF	TGTGCCAGCAGTGAAGCAGACAGGGCCACAGATACGCAGTATTTT
NA	TRBV7-6	NA	15	TRBJ2-7	CASSLVQATPYEQYF	TGTGCCAGCAGCTTAGTACAGGCCACTCCTTACGAGCAGTACTTC
NA	TRBV28	NA	16	TRBJ2-6	CASSPSRGGGANVLTF	TGTGCCAGCAGCCCCTCTCGAGGGGGTGGGGCCAACGTCCTGACTTTC
once	TRBV27	NA	14	TRBJ1-1	CASSPTGTHTEAFF	TGTGCCAGCAGCCCCACAGGGACCCACACTGAAGCTTTCTTT
NA	TRBV13	TRBD1	13	TRBJ2-7	CASTGDRAHEQYF	TGTGCCAGCACCGGGGACAGGGCGCACGAGCAGTACTTC
NA	TRBV4-2	NA	13	TRBJ2-7	CASSQAQGHEQYF	TGTGCCAGCAGCCAGGCACAGGGCCACGAGCAGTACTTC
NA	TRBV30	TRBD1	12	TRBJ1-6	CAWGQGASPLHF	TGTGCCTGGGGGCAGGGGGCTTCACCCCTCCACTTT
NA	TRBV7-3	NA	14	TRBJ2-1	CASSFQGGYNEQFF	TGTGCCAGCAGCTTTCAGGGGGGCTACAATGAGCAGTTCTTC
NA	TRBV7-8	TRBD1	18	TRBJ1-4	CASSLGPRTGSSNEKLFF	TGTGCCAGCAGCTTAGGGCCCCGGACAGGGTCGAGTAATGAAAAACTGTTTTTT
NA	TRBV9	NA	12	TRBJ1-3	CASGPGGNTIYF	TGTGCCAGCGGTCCGGGGGGAAACACCATATATTTT
NA	TRBV5-1	NA	15	TRBJ1-2	CASSLGGDRNYGYTF	TGCGCCAGCAGCTTAGGAGGGGATAGGAACTATGGCTACACCTTC
NA	TRBV6-1	NA	15	TRBJ2-7	CASSEGLGPSYEQYF	TGTGCCAGCAGTGAAGGGCTGGGGCCCTCCTACGAGCAGTACTTC
NA	TRBV6-1	TRBD2	14	TRBJ2-7	CASRLTSGVYEQYF	TGTGCCAGCAGATTGACTAGCGGGGTCTACGAGCAGTACTTC
NA	TRBV19	NA	17	TRBJ1-1	CASSMSPGVASTTEAFF	TGTGCCAGTAGTATGTCCCCAGGGGTCGCGTCGACCACTGAAGCTTTCTTT
few	TRBV7-3	NA	13	TRBJ1-1	CASSWGENTEAFF	TGTGCCAGCAGCTGGGGGGAGAACACTGAAGCTTTCTTT
NA	TRBV7-8	TRBD2	19	TRBJ2-2	CASSLLGTSGYANTGELFF	TGTGCCAGCAGCTTACTAGGGACTAGCGGATACGCGAACACCGGGGAGCTGTTTTTT
NA	TRBV27	TRBD2	18	TRBJ2-3	CASSLSPGTSGRADTQYF	TGTGCCAGCAGTTTATCCCCCGGGACTAGCGGGAGGGCAGATACGCAGTATTTT
NA	TRBV19	NA	13	TRBJ1-1	CASSIAQNTEAFF	TGTGCCAGTAGTATAGCCCAGAACACTGAAGCTTTCTTT
NA	TRBV9	NA	14	TRBJ2-7	CASSVEGHPYEQYF	TGTGCCAGCAGCGTAGAAGGACACCCCTACGAGCAGTACTTC
NA	TRBV5-1	TRBD2	14	TRBJ2-7	CASSTGEGPYEQYF	TGCGCCAGCAGTACCGGGGAGGGCCCCTACGAGCAGTACTTC
NA	TRBV27	TRBD2	15	TRBJ2-1	CASRRGLAGYNEQFF	TGTGCCAGCAGGCGAGGACTAGCGGGATACAATGAGCAGTTCTTC
once	TRBV28	NA	17	TRBJ2-2	CASSPPMAGLNTGELFF	TGTGCCAGCAGTCCCCCCATGGCGGGGCTGAACACCGGGGAGCTGTTTTTT
NA	TRBV9	TRBD2	18	TRBJ2-3	CASSGRLAGGGSTDTQYF	TGTGCCAGCAGCGGAAGACTAGCGGGAGGGGGTAGCACAGATACGCAGTATTTT
NA	TRBV27	TRBD1	13	TRBJ1-2	CASTGAGGRGYTF	TGTGCCAGCACGGGAGCAGGGGGTCGGGGCTACACCTTC
NA	TRBV2	TRBD1	14	TRBJ1-2	CASSEGTGDSGYTF	TGTGCCAGCAGTGAGGGGACAGGGGATTCTGGCTACACCTTC
NA	TRBV7-9	NA	13	TRBJ2-7	CASSSEQGWEQYF	TGTGCCAGCAGCTCCGAACAGGGATGGGAGCAGTACTTC
NA	TRBV2	NA	9	TRBJ1-2	CATQWGYTF	TGTGCCACACAGTGGGGCTACACCTTC
NA	TRBV6-5	NA	15	TRBJ1-1	CASSVRREGGRIAFF	TGTGCCAGCAGTGTCCGAAGAGAGGGCGGGAGAATAGCTTTCTTT
NA	TRBV6-6	NA	15	TRBJ1-5	CASSSGRGLNQPQHF	TGTGCCAGCAGTTCCGGAAGGGGGTTGAATCAGCCCCAGCATTTT
NA	TRBV7-6	NA	13	TRBJ1-1	CASRSTENTEAFF	TGTGCCAGCAGATCCACAGAGAACACTGAAGCTTTCTTT
NA	TRBV2	TRBD1	15	TRBJ1-1	CASPRTGGVSTEAFF	TGTGCCAGTCCTAGGACAGGGGGCGTGAGCACTGAAGCTTTCTTT
few	TRBV2	TRBD1	11	TRBJ2-1	CASSRDREEFF	TGTGCCAGCAGCCGGGACAGAGAGGAGTTCTTC
NA	TRBV7-9	NA	14	TRBJ2-1	CASSGQSSYNEQFF	TGTGCCAGCAGCGGACAGAGCTCCTACAATGAGCAGTTCTTC
NA	TRBV10-3	NA	16	TRBJ1-2	CAIRPGQSDIGYGYTF	TGTGCCATCAGGCCGGGACAAAGTGATATCGGCTATGGCTACACCTTC
NA	TRBV9	TRBD2	14	TRBJ2-5	CASSVGGGAETQYF	TGTGCCAGCAGCGTAGGGGGAGGGGCAGAGACCCAGTACTTC
NA	TRBV9	NA	13	TRBJ2-7	CASSPYRDNEQYF	TGTGCCAGCAGCCCCTACCGGGACAACGAGCAGTACTTC
NA	TRBV5-5	TRBD2	17	TRBJ2-1	CASSFHRAGNNYNEQFF	TGTGCCAGCAGCTTCCATCGAGCGGGAAATAACTACAATGAGCAGTTCTTC
NA	TRBV6-1	NA	14	TRBJ2-7	CASSGWTTSYEQYF	TGTGCCAGCAGTGGCTGGACAACCTCCTACGAGCAGTACTTC
NA	TRBV19	NA	15	TRBJ1-3	CASSIDGDSGNTIYF	TGTGCCAGTAGTATAGACGGGGACTCTGGAAACACCATATATTTT
NA	TRBV5-1	NA	14	TRBJ2-5	CASSLEAIQETQYF	TGCGCCAGCAGCTTGGAAGCTATCCAAGAGACCCAGTACTTC
once	TRBV6-5	NA	13	TRBJ1-2	CASSSLGDNGYTF	TGTGCCAGCAGTTCCCTCGGGGACAATGGCTACACCTTC
NA	TRBV9	NA	15	TRBJ2-3	CASSAGGGSADTQYF	TGTGCCAGCAGCGCCGGAGGGGGCAGCGCAGATACGCAGTATTTT
NA	TRBV7-9	NA	13	TRBJ2-7	CASSPPGSYEQYF	TGTGCCAGCAGCCCCCCAGGGTCCTACGAGCAGTACTTC
NA	TRBV5-1	TRBD2	15	TRBJ2-1	CASSLYSAGHNEQFF	TGCGCCAGCAGCTTGTACTCAGCGGGGCACAATGAGCAGTTCTTC
once	TRBV5-1	NA	14	TRBJ2-7	CASNLGVEGNEQYF	TGCGCCAGCAACCTAGGGGTGGAGGGCAACGAGCAGTACTTC
NA	TRBV4-1	NA	17	TRBJ1-6	CASSQDVRDTYNSPLHF	TGCGCCAGCAGCCAAGATGTCAGGGATACCTATAATTCACCCCTCCACTTT